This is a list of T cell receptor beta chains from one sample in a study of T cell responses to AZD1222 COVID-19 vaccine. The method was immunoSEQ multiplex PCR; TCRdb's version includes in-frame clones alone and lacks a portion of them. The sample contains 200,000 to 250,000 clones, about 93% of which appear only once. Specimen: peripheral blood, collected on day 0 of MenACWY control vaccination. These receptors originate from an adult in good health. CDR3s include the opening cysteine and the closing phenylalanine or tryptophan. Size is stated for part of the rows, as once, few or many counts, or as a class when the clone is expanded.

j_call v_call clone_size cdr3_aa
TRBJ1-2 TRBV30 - CAWSQGRRYGYTF
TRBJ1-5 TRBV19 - CATSRGTVQPQHF
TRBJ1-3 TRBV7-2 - CASSLQGVIGNTIYF
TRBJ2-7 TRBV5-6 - CASSPRQGYEQYF
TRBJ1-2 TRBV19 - CASSRPGGTAPLDYGYTF
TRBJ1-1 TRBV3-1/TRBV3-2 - CASSQASRSNTEAFF
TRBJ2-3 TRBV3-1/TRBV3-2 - CASSRGLAGGLDTQYF
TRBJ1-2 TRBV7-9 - CASSLAGQGLVTF
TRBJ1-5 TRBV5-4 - CASSLWGSDQPQHF
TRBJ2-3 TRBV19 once CASSSRGGASTDTQYF
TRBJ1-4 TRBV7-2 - CASSLTGDNRKLFF
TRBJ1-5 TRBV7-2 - CASSGQGNQPQHF
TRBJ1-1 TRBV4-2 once CASGVSDSLNTEAFF
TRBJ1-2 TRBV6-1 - CASSENTVRAGALHYGYTF
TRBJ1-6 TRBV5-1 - CASSLGQGTSPLHF
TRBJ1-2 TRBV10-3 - CAISEVQVSLGDGYTF
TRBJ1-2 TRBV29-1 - CSVEQGAAYGYTF
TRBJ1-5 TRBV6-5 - CASRLSPRPQHF
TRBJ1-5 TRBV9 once CASSAVGTGNQPQHF
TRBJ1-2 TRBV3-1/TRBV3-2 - CASSRNRGGTYGYTF
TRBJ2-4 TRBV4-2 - CASSPRDTAKNIQYF
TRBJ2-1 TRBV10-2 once CASTLAGNYNEQFF
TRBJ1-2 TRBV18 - CASSPDTSYGYTF
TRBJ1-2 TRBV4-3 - CASSQDPGQGYTF
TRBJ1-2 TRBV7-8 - CASSSTGAGTF
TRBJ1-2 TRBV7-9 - CASSLGGRDYTF
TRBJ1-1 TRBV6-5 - CASNPVRNTEAFF
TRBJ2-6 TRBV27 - CASSKPGQGAGGANVLTF
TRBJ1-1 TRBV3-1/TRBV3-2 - CASSQGARLEAFF
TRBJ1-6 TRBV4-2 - CASSQDRQGEVPLHF
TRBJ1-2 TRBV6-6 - CASSYRDRAPGGYTF
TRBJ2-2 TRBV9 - CASSPRGLANTGELFF
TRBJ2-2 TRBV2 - CASSVLGGSGTGELFF
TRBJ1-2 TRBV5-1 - CASSPREVGYGYTF
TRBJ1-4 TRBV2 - CASSGQGTNEKLFF
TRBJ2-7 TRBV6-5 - CARVPALLSYEQYF
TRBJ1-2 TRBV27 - CASSLEGRAGGYTF
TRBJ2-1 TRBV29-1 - CSTKGGGRNEQFF
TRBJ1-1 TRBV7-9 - CASSLAGQSWAAFF
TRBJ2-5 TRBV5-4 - CASTVIQGSETQYF
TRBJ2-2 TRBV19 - CASSLGGAWSGELFF
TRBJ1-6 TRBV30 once CAWSAPPLDRFSPLHF